Below, 20 T cell receptor beta chains from the same sample are listed, as sequenced in a study of shared clonotypes between healthy human individuals. TCRdb's copy holds only in-frame clones and misses some; the assay was immunoSEQ multiplex PCR. Here the sample spans roughly 2,500,000 clones, 93% being singletons. The sample consisted of naive CD4+ T cells from PBMCs. Subset indicated: CD45RA+ positively selected. These receptors all stem from a man aged 18 to 29 in good health. Some clones in this sample may be carry-over from other donors' samples.

The rearrangement uses TRBV7-9 and TRBJ2-1, with 10 bases lining up with TRBD2. The ends lost 7 bases at V and 8 bases at J; junction bases unmatched: 8. The length of the CDR3 is 14 residues. Germline values: CDR1 SEHNR, CDR2 FQNEAQ (reference sequence). Here the CDR3 DNA reads TGTGCCAGCACCAGTAGCGGGAGGACCGATGAGCAGTTCTTC. Its translation: CASTSSGRTDEQFF.

V is TRBV5-1 and J is TRBJ2-1; 10 bases fit TRBD1. Germline V gene sequence: CDR1 SGHRS, CDR2 YFSETQ. The V segment lost 7 bases and the J segment 12 bases; nucleotides outside the gene matches: 16. The CDR3 loop spans 15 amino acids. The CDR3 DNA reads as TGCGCCAGCTCCCCCGGGGGACAGGGGCCTTCGGGGCAGTTCTTC. It encodes CASSPGGQGPSGQFF.

The chain is built from TRBV7-2 and TRBJ1-1; TRBD1 is a possible D gene (5 bases). The germline V gene has CDR1 SGHTA and CDR2 FQGNSA. This CDR3 has 12 amino acids. The V gene lost 2 bases and the J gene lost 11 bases, with 12 bases spanning the gap. The CDR3 region is CASSLTGRGAFF. In DNA form, the CDR3 reads TGTGCCAGCAGCTTAACGGGACGGGGCGCTTTCTTT.

The chain uses TRBV7-2 and TRBJ1-2; 7 bases align to TRBD1. Germline V gives CDR1 SGHTA, CDR2 FQGNSA. The junction had 6 bases not matched to a gene; V was cut back by 5 bases and J by 0 bases. The CDR3 loop spans 15 amino acids. CDR3 sequence reads: CASSPRDSTNYGYTF. The CDR3 region has the DNA TGTGCCAGCAGCCCTCGGGACAGTACTAACTATGGCTACACCTTC.

The V gene is TRBV6-5, the J gene TRBJ1-2; 8 positions match TRBD1. The CDR3 spans 13 residues. Trimming took 6 bases from V and 7 from J; bases not matched to a gene: 7. Germline-derived CDR1 and CDR2 are MNHEY and SVGAGI. Here the CDR3 DNA reads TGTGCCAGCAGACCCGGACAGGGTGTTGGCTACACCTTC. It yields the protein CASRPGQGVGYTF.

The J gene is TRBJ2-1, the V gene TRBV10-1; D call uncertain. V was shortened by 0 bases and J by 5 bases, with 17 bases between the two germline ends. Germline V gene data show CDR1 as WNHNN and CDR2 as SYGVQD (reference sequence). This CDR3 region has 17 residues. The CDR3 coding sequence is TGCGCCAGCAGTGAGTCTTCCGGGCAGATACTAAACAATGAGCAGTTCTTC. As protein: CASSESSGQILNNEQFF.

This clone was seen only once. This chain uses TRBV5-1 with TRBJ2-5, with a tentative D call TRBD2 (7 bases). The V and J ends lost 1 base and 1 base respectively, with 17 bases between them. The germline V gene has CDR1 SGHRS and CDR2 YFSETQ. CDR3 length equals 17 residues. The CDR3 here is CASSLFYGGGGQETQYF. CDR3 in DNA: TGCGCCAGCAGCTTGTTCTACGGGGGAGGGGGCCAAGAGACCCAGTACTTC.

The gene calls are TRBV7-9 and TRBJ1-2, with D perhaps matching TRBD1 (5 bases). The CDR3 length is 13 residues. CDR1 is SEHNR and CDR2 is FQNEAQ in the germline V gene (reference sequence). V was clipped by 6 bases and J by 3 bases, with 11 bases between them. This CDR3 is CASSSLGDYGYTF. In DNA, the CDR3 is TGTGCCAGCAGTTCGCTAGGGGACTATGGCTACACCTTC.

This chain joins TRBV4-1 and TRBJ1-2; D remains unclear. With 4 bases removed from V and 1 base from J, the gap between germline ends came to 4 bases. CDR3 length: 12 residues. The germline V gene has CDR1 MGHRA and CDR2 YSYEKL. The CDR3 protein is CASSPGNYGYTF. As DNA, the CDR3 is TGCGCCAGCAGCCCCGGTAACTATGGCTACACCTTC.

V gene TRBV7-2 combines with J gene TRBJ2-1, with a possible D match to TRBD2 (5 bases). The CDR3 has 12 amino acids. Trimming took off 4 bases at V and 10 bases at J, with 11 bases between the two ends. Germline V lookup: CDR1 SGHTA, CDR2 FQGNSA. The CDR3 loop reads CASSSRELEQFF. The CDR3 DNA follows: TGTGCCAGCAGCTCGAGGGAGCTGGAGCAGTTCTTC.

The J gene is TRBJ1-5, the V gene TRBV7-9; D ambiguous. The V end was cut by 5 bases, the J end by 0 bases, with 23 bases between. This CDR3 contains 19 residues. Looked up from germline, CDR1 is SEHNR and CDR2 is FQNEAQ (reference sequence). This chain's CDR3 is CASSPDTSLFSYSNQPQHF. DNA for the CDR3: TGTGCCAGCAGCCCCGACACCTCACTTTTCAGTTATAGCAATCAGCCCCAGCATTTT.

This chain joins TRBV27 and TRBJ2-3; 8 bases are shared with TRBD1. The CDR3 is made up of 15 amino acids. Germline V gene lookup returns CDR1 MNHEY and CDR2 SMNVEV (reference sequence). Germline trimming cut 3 bases from V and 4 bases from J; bases unmatched to any gene: 6. Here the CDR3 reads CASSFFGQGPDTQYF. DNA for the CDR3: TGTGCCAGCAGTTTTTTCGGACAGGGTCCAGATACGCAGTATTTT.

This chain connects TRBV28 to TRBJ2-7; D call uncertain. V gave up 9 bases and J gave up 2 bases, with 11 bases separating them. Germline assignment: CDR1 MDHEN and CDR2 SYDVKM. This CDR3 has 12 amino acids. CDR3 sequence (DNA): TGTGCCAGTAAGAGTAATGCCTACGAGCAGTACTTC. It is translated as CASKSNAYEQYF.

The chain links TRBV7-9 to TRBJ1-3; D is perhaps TRBD1 (5 bases). With 8 bases removed from V and 2 bases from J, the gap between germline ends came to 7 bases. Germline CDR1 is SEHNR and CDR2 is FQNEAQ (reference sequence). This CDR3 is 12 amino acids long. CDR3 nucleotide sequence: TGTGCCAGCCGGGGCACTGGAAACACCATATATTTT. This codes for CASRGTGNTIYF.

The chain is built from TRBV30 and TRBJ1-1; D unclear. V was cut by 3 bases and J by 1 base, with 15 bases left in between. Germline assignment: CDR1 GTSNPN and CDR2 SVGIG (reference sequence). This CDR3 region has 15 residues. The CDR3, as DNA: TGTGCCTGGAGGGGTGGGCTCACGACGAACACTGAAGCTTTCTTT. The encoded protein is CAWRGGLTTNTEAFF.

This chain joins TRBV5-6 and TRBJ1-2; 8 bases align to TRBD1. The CDR3 is 13 residues long. Germline-derived CDR1 and CDR2 are SGHDT and YYEEEE. The trim removed 3 bases at V and 8 bases at J, leaving 6 bases unmatched. The DNA for the CDR3 is TGTGCCAGCAGCTGGACAGGGCTCGGGGGCTACACCTTC. Its protein is CASSWTGLGGYTF.

This clone appeared once. This rearrangement joins TRBV5-4 to TRBJ2-7; D is possibly TRBD1 (5 bases). V lost 1 base, J lost 7 bases, and 12 bases lay in between. Germline assignment: CDR1 SGHNT and CDR2 YYREEE (reference sequence). CDR3 length: 13 amino acids. CDR3 sequence (DNA): TGTGCCAGCAGCTTGACAGGACCAGGGGAGCAGTACTTC. It yields the protein CASSLTGPGEQYF. Drawing the rest from reference TRBV5-4 and TRBJ2-7, the complete variable domain is ETGVTQSPTHLIKTRGQQVTLRCSSQSGHNTVSWYQQALGQGPQFIFQYYREEENGRGNFPPRFSGLQFPNYSSELNVNALELDDSALYLCASSLTGPGEQYFGPGTRLTVT.

The chain uses TRBV5-1 and TRBJ1-5; 8 nucleotides agree with TRBD1. V lost 0 bases to trimming and J lost 4 bases; unmatched junction nucleotides: 12. Germline CDR1 reads SGHRS; CDR2 reads YFSETQ. The CDR3 consists of 18 residues. The chain's CDR3 is CASSLAPSGGGNNQPQHF. In DNA, the CDR3 is TGCGCCAGCAGCTTGGCCCCATCAGGGGGCGGGAATAATCAGCCCCAGCATTTT.

This sequence joins TRBV5-4 and TRBJ2-7; TRBD2 might be the D (7 bases). The CDR3 is 14 amino acids. The germline CDR1 and CDR2 sequences are SGHNT and YYREEE (reference sequence). Trimming stripped 1 base from V and 4 bases from J, with 12 bases between. In DNA form, the CDR3 reads TGTGCCAGCAGCTTGCCGGGGGGCGAATACGAGCAGTACTTC. It yields the protein CASSLPGGEYEQYF.

As for this clone: Within the sample, other DNA sequences also encode this same CDR3. The chain carries TRBV4-3 and TRBJ2-1; D is undetermined. The CDR3 totals 13 residues. V lost 4 bases and J 7 bases, leaving 11 bases between the germline ends. Germline assignment: CDR1 LGHNA and CDR2 YSLEER. This CDR3 reads CASSLRRGNEQFF. The CDR3 DNA reads as TGCGCCAGCAGCCTTAGGCGAGGAAATGAGCAGTTCTTC.